This T cell receptor beta chain derives from a study of Graves' ophthalmopathy and Graves' hyperthyroidism. RNA transcripts served as template for amplifying TCR beta CDR3 sequences. After a first-round RT-PCR with HTBI primers, a second-round multiplex PCR was run. MiXCR, run by TCRdb on the multiplex PCR reads, gives a single entry per CDR3 protein. The sample includes about 390,000 distinct CDR3 sequences, 15% of them seen just once. This clonotype has ten or more counts. CDR3 length equals 17 residues. CDR1 is MNHEY and CDR2 is SVGAGI in the germline V gene. Trimming cost V 6 bases and J 3 bases, with 21 bases left between them.

V and J are TRBV6-5 and TRBJ1-5; D is unresolved. This TCR derives from a woman aged 18-29 years with stable Graves' hyperthyroidism. The material sequenced was peripheral blood. Here the CDR3 reads CASSSLGGGSLNQPQHF. In nucleotides, the CDR3 is TGTGCCAGCAGCTCCCTAGGCGGCGGGTCCCTCAATCAGCCCCAGCATTTT.